This T cell receptor beta chain stems from a study of T cells in Graves' hyperthyroidism and ophthalmopathy. Germline V gene lookup returns CDR1 MNHNS and CDR2 SASEGT. Trimming took off 6 bases at V and 1 base at J, with 12 bases between the two ends. This CDR3 has 14 residues. The TCR beta CDR3 regions underwent amplification using RNA transcripts as the source. Using the HTBI primer set, a first-round RT-PCR was run on the TCR CDR3. TCRdb called the multiplex PCR reads again in MiXCR, with one record for every CDR3 protein. The repertoire has a few hundred thousand distinct CDR3 sequences, over 15% of them found once; the top ten carry about 14%. Ten or more counts support this clonotype.

This TCR was sampled from a woman between 40 and 50 years old with Graves' ophthalmopathy. The genes are TRBV6-1 and TRBJ1-1, with D tentatively TRBD1 (5 bases). Material for sequencing was blood. The CDR3 coding sequence is TGTGCCAGCAGACTCACAGGCTCGAACACTGAAGCTTTCTTT. Encoded protein: CASRLTGSNTEAFF.